This T cell receptor (beta chain) is drawn from a study of cytomegalovirus exposure and HLA in healthy donors (dated by TCRdb to about 2017). Context from the whole study: In an earlier analysis of several hundred of the donors, around 290 Gb of sequence data and 90 million to 120 million unique TCR beta sequences from about 190 million T cells were reported. About 320 gigabases of sequencing data and approximately 85 million unique TCR sequences were included in an early release covering 500 to 750 HLA-typed donors. The genetic ancestry cluster associated with self-reported Caucasian donors included 70% to 85% of the 350 to 500 genotyped donors. The study was designed to test whether signatures of past pathogen exposure could be identified by cataloging public T cell receptors. Using immunosequencing, the study profiled T cell repertoires from about 620 subjects and related those repertoires to cytomegalovirus serostatus. Besides the first cohort of approximately 670 subjects, a separate validation cohort made up of 120 or so different subjects was used. To predict cytomegalovirus infection status, the study brought together high-throughput TCR immunosequencing, statistical association of individual TCRs with disease status, and machine learning. A later analysis re-examined previously published TCR beta repertoires from about 700 donors and added high-resolution HLA genotyping to investigate patterns of TCR occurrence. Rather than using new phenotypic data, the later analysis identified candidate immune exposures from TCR beta sequences and from how often those sequences occurred across donors. An earlier analysis of around 640 of the donors used high-throughput TCR beta sequencing to judge whether each TCR beta V gene segment behaved as functional or pseudogenic. Alongside the repertoire data, information on donor age, sex, ethnicity and CMV serostatus was compiled. Genome-wide SNP genotypes for about 65% of the 666 donors were used in a later genetic analysis, which treated that subset as a discovery cohort. Every repertoire in the discovery cohort had been generated on one and the same sequencing platform. HLA typing covered class I and class II loci at four-digit resolution. The number of typed donors differed by locus: roughly 629-640 for A, B, C, DRB1 and DQB1; some 540 for DQA1; 600 to 610 for DPA1; and 400 to 480 for DPB1. Four or five DR-DQ haplotypes were treated as single units for association and clustering because of strong linkage in the cohort. Among roughly 370 genotyped donors of the cohort, an average of approximately 240,000 unique TCR beta nucleotide sequences were sequenced per donor, about a sixth of them non-productive.

Preparation of the library involved the immunoSEQ multiplex PCR assay. For the multiplex PCR, a mixture combining 60 forward primers for TCR Vbeta segments and 13 reverse primers for TCR Jbeta segments was used. A multiplex PCR assay on genomic DNA amplified the CDR3 region of rearranged TCR beta genes. On the Illumina HiSeq System, the amplified TCR beta libraries were sequenced as 87-base-pair reads. As for the original processing: A later analysis tallied about 77 million unique TCR beta chains across the 600 to 700 repertoires, and approximately 12 million of those chains were shared by two or more donors. A nearest-neighbor algorithm error-corrected the raw reads and collapsed the reads into unique sequences, merging closely related sequences to remove PCR and sequencing errors. V, D and J gene segments were assigned by aligning CDR3 sequences to IMGT reference sequences. For a sequence to be retained, a match of at least six nucleotides was required to both a V gene segment and a J gene segment. Rearrangements were classified as productive when the CDR3 lacked stop codons and remained in frame with V and J, and all other rearrangements were classified as non-productive. Following IMGT convention, CDR3 was defined as the stretch from the second conserved V-encoded cysteine to the conserved J-encoded phenylalanine. The earlier analysis of fewer than 750 of the donors excluded sequences that lacked an unambiguous match to a single V gene segment. An earlier analysis of several hundred of the donors called V segments functional above 56.7% productive rearrangements and segregating when the between-donor standard deviation exceeded 5%. A statistical classification framework was built for diagnosing cytomegalovirus status from the catalog of TCR beta chain sequences. In a later analysis, V and J genes were assigned by comparing TCR nucleotide sequences against IMGT/GENE-DB human TR gene sequences. Using the TCRdist pipeline, a later analysis assigned CDR3 sequences along with most-parsimonious VDJ recombination scenarios. In a later analysis, every TCR beta chain was defined by the combination of its CDR3 amino acid sequence and its V-gene family, and reads without a unique V-gene family were dropped. To address suspected cross-contamination and a sequencing artifact, a later analysis removed approximately 590 highly shared, low-generation-probability nucleotide sequences. For each public chain, a later analysis derived a clonal expansion index from normalized ranks of inferred template counts within each repertoire. In a later analysis, generation probabilities were computed using a VDJ recombination model fitted to out-of-frame rearrangements, and the results were checked against IGoR. In a later analysis, hypergeometric tests were used to score TCR-TCR, TCR-HLA and TCR-CMV co-occurrence, with a repertoire-size bias correction applied to TCR pairs. In a later analysis, false discovery rates were estimated by permuting HLA or CMV assignments 20 times. A later analysis grouped co-occurring TCRs with DBSCAN, adding TCRdist sequence similarity when clustering within HLA-allele-positive subsets. Repertoires with fewer than 30,000 or more than 120,000 public chains were left out of co-occurrence clustering, as were five repertoires with anomalous nucleotide sharing. In its TCRdb copy, this immuneACCESS table keeps in-frame sequences only and misses some clones. Where compared with another copy, unresolved V genes explain less than half of these, and the others have no known cause. V and J calls plus clone size are reproduced from that table; the DNA served to infer D and trimming. Counted in this sample were 130,000 or so clones; 75% to 85% of them appeared once. In total, the top ten clones hold 9% to 9.5% of the sample.

General study outcomes and caveats: Compared with equally common non-associated chains, HLA-associated TCR beta chains in a later analysis were more clonally expanded and had lower generation probabilities. A total of fewer than 200 TCR beta chains were listed by the study as associated with cytomegalovirus. In vitro tests confirmed that three of the cytomegalovirus-associated TCR beta chains recognize cytomegalovirus antigens. The sequencing pipeline was judged likely to have produced a cluster of highly shared sequence variants as a technical artifact. CMV serostatus was the only immune exposure information available for the cohort. Correlated functional status among segregating V segments might be attributable to linkage disequilibrium, but an unknown experimental factor could not be ruled out. A later analysis found that TCR association rates varied across HLA loci, with DRB1 alleles showing the most associated TCRs and HLA-C alleles the fewest. Only TCR beta chains were sequenced in this cohort, and the absence of alpha or paired-chain data limited detectable features. Because counts were too low, fewer than 20 rarely observed V segments, including chromosome 9 orphons, were excluded from the earlier analysis of several hundred of the donors. The presence/absence analyses assumed that sequencing depth was roughly uniform across donors, and that assumption may not be true. At a false discovery rate of 0.05, a later analysis linked some 18,000 TCR beta sequences to specific HLA alleles. A later analysis reported that several top co-occurrence clusters appeared linked to parvovirus B19, influenza, CMV and Epstein-Barr virus. The authors suggested that the approach could potentially be generalized to other disease states and immunological phenotypes. Because HLA typing was missing for some donors at each locus, association tests included only the typed subset. Some IMGT-functional V segments, including TRBV6-2 and TRBV6-3, could not be told apart with the 87-base-pair reads, so those segments were excluded. An association between a missense DCLRE1C variant and V-gene and J-gene trimming of TCR beta chains was found in a later genetic analysis and replicated in an independent cohort. Assigning TCR associations to individual alleles was difficult when HLA alleles, especially DR and DQ, strongly co-occurred. In both the original and validation cohorts, the classifier was reported to diagnose cytomegalovirus status with high specificity and sensitivity. A further reported finding was that TCR beta sequences accurately predicted the HLA-A and HLA-B alleles for most subjects in the first cohort. A later genetic analysis reported fewer N-insertions in productive TCRs among donors in an Asian-associated ancestry cluster than the roughly 700-donor mean. Most CMV-associated TCR beta chains appeared to be HLA-restricted in a later analysis, and the HLA associations seemed to be driven largely by CMV exposure. An earlier analysis of 587 of the donors showed that most TCR beta V segments appeared in productive rearrangements either about 87% or about 30% of the time, which broadly matched IMGT annotations. While some public TCRs were present in many individuals, most TCR sequences turned up only very rarely across donors.

The germline V gene supplies CDR1 SGDLS and CDR2 YYNGEE. Counted from cysteine to phenylalanine, this CDR3 has 16 amino acids. The only DNA kept is the CDR3, 48 bases in frame from the first base. Trimming removed 5 bases from V and 3 bases from J; the gene matches leave 11 bases unexplained. A word on this clone: The antigen it recognizes is unknown. Per-nucleotide qualities are absent, and no much larger clonotype sits a single base away.

In total, approximately 700 healthy bone marrow donors made up the cohort. At the time of sampling, every cohort member was nominally healthy, though immune exposures that went unrecorded were likely present. The donor was CMV seropositive and belonged to the group of about 290 seropositive cohort members. Every donor gave a peripheral blood sample, and the peripheral blood mononuclear cells from that sample were used for TCR beta sequencing. The Qiagen DNeasy Blood Extraction Kit was used to extract genomic DNA from the blood cell samples. The sequence is built from TRBV9 and TRBJ2-3; the central 8 bases match TRBD2. Source material: PBMCs. This receptor was taken from a woman aged 45-59 years in good health and CMV-seropositive. This receptor has the CDR3 CASSPSHQRGTDTQYF. The nucleotide sequence is TGTGCCAGCAGTCCGTCGCACCAGCGGGGGACAGATACGCAGTATTTT.